This T cell receptor beta chain appears in the sequencing data of a study of CXCR3-negative and CXCR3-positive naive CD8 T cells. On the study more broadly: Some 150 million TRB reads were obtained in total, which works out to about 1.5 +/- 0.3 million per library.

Using triplicate sorts, some 320,000 cells were collected each time from every CD8+ T cell subset. The libraries of TRB cDNA were constructed through 5' RACE using UMI labels. TCRdb reprocessed the 5' RACE reads; each CDR3 protein has one entry and no DNA is given. Its clone listing holds 85,000 to 130,000 distinct CDR3 sequences. Germline CDR1 and CDR2: MDHEN and SYDVKM. This CDR3 is built from 12 residues. Remarks on this clonotype: The target antigen is unknown.

Whole-study findings and limits: The study inferred TCR strength from TRB CDR3 properties and found comparable surface CD5 between naive subsets. More hydrophobic TRB CDR3s were found in CXCR3-positive naive cells than in CXCR3-negative naive cells.

The sample comprised naive CXCR3+ CD8+ T cells from blood. Subset specified: CD45RO-CCR7+CD27+CD95- naive CD8+ T cells expressing CXCR3 (TNR3+). This clonotype was obtained from a human donor in good health. Some clones in this sample may be carry-over from other donors' samples. This sequence joins TRBV28 and TRBJ1-2; checking the TCRdb D call of TRBD1 is not possible without DNA. This chain's CDR3 is CASSRDNYGYTF.